The sequence of this T cell receptor (beta chain) was determined in a study of neoadjuvant anti-PD-1 for oral cavity cancer. As regards this clone: Its antigen is not known.

As to time point: after neoadjuvant nivolumab, at surgical resection. Method: immunoSEQ multiplex PCR; TCRdb's copy keeps in-frame clones and lacks some. The sample includes around 1,300 clones, 53% of them seen just once. CDR1 is PRHDT, CDR2 FYEKMQ, per germline (reference sequence). Losses at the gene ends were 4 bases for V and 0 bases for J; bases not matched to a gene: 6. This CDR3 is built from 18 residues. Broader study findings: Higher pretreatment Treg/Th17 ratios tracked higher pretreatment blood clonality.

The specimen was tumor tissue, collected after nivolumab (anti-PD-1) treatment. The V call is TRBV13, the J call TRBJ2-1; 13 bases match TRBD2. The receptor comes from a person between 40 and 80 years old with oral cavity squamous cell carcinoma. The CDR3 region has the DNA TGTGCCAGCAGCTCGACTAGCGGGAGGCCTCTCTCCTACAATGAGCAGTTCTTC. Protein sequence: CASSSTSGRPLSYNEQFF. Variable domain in full (rest from reference TRBV13 and TRBJ2-1): AAGVIQSPRHLIKEKRETATLKCYPIPRHDTVYWYQQGPGQDPQFLISFYEKMQSDKGSIPDRFSAQQFSDYHSELNMSSLELGDSALYFCASSSTSGRPLSYNEQFFGPGTRLTVL.